This TCR beta chain is drawn from a study of T cells in women clearing cervical HPV infection. Overall study context: Donors had HPV16-related CIN3 or worse; 2 had invasive cancer.

Libraries were prepared by immunoSEQ multiplex PCR; TCRdb keeps only in-frame clonotypes and omits some of them. The sample table sets out 30,000 to 45,000 clones. In regard to this clone: The CDR3 goes on 3 residues after the read ends, and that part is filled in from the germline J gene.

CDR3 length equals 14 residues. Trimming left V 5 bases short and J 2 bases short, with 16 bases between. CDR1 is DFQATT, CDR2 SNEGSKA, per germline (reference sequence). This rearrangement joins TRBV20-1 to TRBJ2-7; weak D call: TRBD1 (6 bases). The sample taken for sequencing was blood buffy coat. The receptor's source is a woman aged 18 to 75 with a cervical HPV16 infection that either progressed to CIN3+ or cleared (not recorded which). The sequenced CDR3 bases are TGCAGTGCTCAGGGGTCAGAGAAGCCCTACGAG. Translated, it gives CSAQGSEKPYE. The complete CDR3 protein is CSAQGSEKPYEQYF.